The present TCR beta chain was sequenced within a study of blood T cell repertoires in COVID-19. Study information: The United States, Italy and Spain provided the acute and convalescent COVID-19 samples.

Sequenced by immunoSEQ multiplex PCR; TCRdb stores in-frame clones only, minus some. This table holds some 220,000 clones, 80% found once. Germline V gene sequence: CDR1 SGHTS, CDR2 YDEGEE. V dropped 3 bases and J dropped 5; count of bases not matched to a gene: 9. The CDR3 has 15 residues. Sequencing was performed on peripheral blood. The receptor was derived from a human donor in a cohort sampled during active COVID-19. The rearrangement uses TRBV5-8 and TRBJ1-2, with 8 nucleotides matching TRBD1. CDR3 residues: CASSWTGRGRYGYTF. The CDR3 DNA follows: TGTGCCAGCAGCTGGACGGGCAGGGGGCGATATGGCTACACCTTC.